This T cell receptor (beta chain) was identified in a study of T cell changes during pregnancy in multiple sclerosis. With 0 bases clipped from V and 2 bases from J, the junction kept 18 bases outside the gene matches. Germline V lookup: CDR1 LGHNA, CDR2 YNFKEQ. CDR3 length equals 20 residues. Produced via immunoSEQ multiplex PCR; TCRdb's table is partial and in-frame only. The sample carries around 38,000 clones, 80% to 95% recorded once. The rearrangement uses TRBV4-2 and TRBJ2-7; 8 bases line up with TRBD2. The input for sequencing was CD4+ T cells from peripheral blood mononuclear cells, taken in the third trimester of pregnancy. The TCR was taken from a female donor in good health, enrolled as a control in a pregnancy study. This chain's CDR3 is CASSQERSVAGMSGTYEQYF. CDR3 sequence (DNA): TGTGCCAGCAGCCAAGAAAGGTCGGTAGCGGGGATGTCTGGGACCTACGAGCAGTACTTC.